The sequence of this TCR beta chain was determined in a study of response to subunit inactivated influenza vaccine. TCRdb reanalysed the RT-PCR reads using MiXCR and keeps one entry per CDR3 protein. Found here are some 180,000 distinct CDR3 sequences, around 9% of them singletons; the top ten hold roughly 11%. Looked up from germline, CDR1 is SQVTM and CDR2 is ANQGSEA. Trimming at V came to 6 bases and at J to 8 bases, leaving 13 bases not matched to a gene. CDR3 size: 15 residues. The V gene is TRBV29-1, the J gene TRBJ2-3, with 11 bases fitting TRBD2. This TCR was sampled from a man aged 45-60 years who received an inactivated influenza vaccine. The source was non-naive T cells sorted from PBMCs, collected on the day of vaccination. The chain's CDR3 is CSVPLVAGGPGTQYF. DNA for the CDR3: TGCAGCGTCCCCCTGGTAGCGGGGGGGCCGGGTACGCAGTATTTT.